This T cell receptor beta chain was recorded in a study of CXCR3-negative and CXCR3-positive naive CD8 T cells. General study findings and limits: In naive cells, CXCR3-negative and CXCR3-positive subsets had similar TRBV-TRBJ usage; memory cells differed. Most assays used freshly isolated PBMCs, as cryopreservation partially reduced CXCR3. Memory CD8+ cells showed much lower diversity, while both naive subsets were comparably high.

A CD45RO-CCR7+CD27+CD95- phenotype identified naive CD8+ T cells. With UMI labels, 5' RACE was used to prepare the TRB cDNA libraries. TCRdb re-called the 5' RACE reads and gives one entry per CDR3 protein, without DNA. This sample's clone table lists approximately 100,000 distinct CDR3 sequences. A note on this clonotype: What it binds is not known.

There are 14 residues in the CDR3. Per germline, CDR1 MGHDK and CDR2 SYGVNS. The V and J genes are TRBV25-1 and TRBJ2-1; the D call from TCRdb, TRBD1, cannot be confirmed without DNA. The clonotype originates from a human donor in good health. Some clones in this sample may be carry-over from other donors' samples. The sample taken for sequencing was naive CXCR3- CD8+ T cells from blood. Subset specified: CD45RO-CCR7+CD27+CD95- naive CD8+ T cells lacking CXCR3 (TNR3-). The CDR3: CASERGPNYNEQFF.